A selection of T cell receptor beta chains follows, all from one sample in a study of T cell changes during pregnancy in multiple sclerosis. Assay used: immunoSEQ multiplex PCR; TCRdb lists only in-frame clones, some missing. The table lists tens of thousands of clones, roughly 94% of them singletons. Source: peripheral blood, taken before pregnancy. The receptors originated from a female donor with multiple sclerosis, enrolled in a pregnancy study. CDR3s include the opening cysteine and the closing phenylalanine or tryptophan. The D gene is left open where the match is weak. Only part of the rows carry a size: once, few, many, or a class if the clone is expanded.

D: TRBD2; V: TRBV18; size: .; J: TRBJ2-7; DNA: TGTGCCAGCTCACCTAGAACCGGGACTAGCGGGCGGAGCTCCTACGAGCAGTACTTC; CDR3: CASSPRTGTSGRSSYEQYF
D: .; V: TRBV28; size: .; J: TRBJ1-1; DNA: TGTGCCAGCAGTGGTCAGGGGAACTTTCACACTGAAGCTTTCTTT; CDR3: CASSGQGNFHTEAFF
D: TRBD1; V: TRBV19; size: once; J: TRBJ2-4; DNA: TGTGCCAGTAGTCCCGGGACAGGGGATTGGGACATTCAGTACTTC; CDR3: CASSPGTGDWDIQYF
D: TRBD1; V: TRBV28; size: .; J: TRBJ2-5; DNA: TGTGCCAGCAGTTTGGGCGACAGGGCCCTGGAAGAGACCCAGTACTTC; CDR3: CASSLGDRALEETQYF
D: .; V: TRBV10-3; size: once; J: TRBJ2-3; DNA: TGTGCCATCAGTACTTCTAGCGAGAGCACAGATACGCAGTATTTT; CDR3: CAISTSSESTDTQYF
D: .; V: TRBV19; size: .; J: TRBJ1-1; DNA: TGTGCCAGTAGTATCGGCGGGGGGCGGACTGAAGCTTTCTTT; CDR3: CASSIGGGRTEAFF
D: TRBD2; V: TRBV4-3; size: .; J: TRBJ2-2; DNA: TGCGCCAGCAGCCCCGGGACTAGCGGGAGGTCAGGGGAGCTGTTTTTT; CDR3: CASSPGTSGRSGELFF
D: .; V: TRBV28; size: .; J: TRBJ1-1; DNA: TGTGCCAGCAGTTCGCCGAGGGGGAGGGCTGAAGCTTTCTTT; CDR3: CASSSPRGRAEAFF
D: .; V: TRBV5-1; size: .; J: TRBJ2-2; DNA: TGCGCCAGCAGCTATGGGCCCCTAGCTAACACCGGGGAGCTGTTTTTT; CDR3: CASSYGPLANTGELFF
D: .; V: TRBV27; size: .; J: TRBJ1-4; DNA: TGTGCCAGCAGACCTAACAGAGATAATGAAAAACTGTTTTTT; CDR3: CASRPNRDNEKLFF
D: TRBD1; V: TRBV2; size: .; J: TRBJ1-1; DNA: TGTGCCAGCAGTTGGGAGCACTCGACAGGGATGAACACTGAAGCTTTCTTT; CDR3: CASSWEHSTGMNTEAFF
D: .; V: TRBV9; size: once; J: TRBJ2-7; DNA: TGTGCCAGCAGCGCGTCCTCCGGAGGGCCGCGGGAGCAGTACTTC; CDR3: CASSASSGGPREQYF
D: TRBD1; V: TRBV19; size: once; J: TRBJ1-1; DNA: TGTGCCAGTAGTTCCGGGACAGCTGGGCACACTGAAGCTTTCTTT; CDR3: CASSSGTAGHTEAFF
D: .; V: TRBV7-2; size: .; J: TRBJ1-1; DNA: TGTGCCAGCAGCCAAGACCCCCGGGGTGAAGCTTTCTTT; CDR3: CASSQDPRGEAFF
D: TRBD1; V: TRBV5-8; size: .; J: TRBJ2-1; DNA: TGTGCCAGCAGCTTGGACAGGGGGGACAATGAGCAGTTCTTC; CDR3: CASSLDRGDNEQFF
D: .; V: TRBV7-9; size: .; J: TRBJ2-5; DNA: TGTGCCAGCAGCTTCGCGGGCAGTTACGAGACCCAGTACTTC; CDR3: CASSFAGSYETQYF
D: TRBD2; V: TRBV5-1; size: .; J: TRBJ2-1; DNA: TGCGCCAGCAGCTCTCGACCACGGTCGGGGTTAGGACTAGCGTACAATGAGCAGTTCTTC; CDR3: CASSSRPRSGLGLAYNEQFF
D: TRBD2; V: TRBV5-1; size: .; J: TRBJ2-1; DNA: TGCGCCAGCAGCCGCGATGAGGGGACTATTCTCCCTAGCGGGAGTTCCGGTGAGCAGTTCTTC; CDR3: CASSRDEGTILPSGSSGEQFF
D: .; V: TRBV18; size: .; J: TRBJ1-1; DNA: TGTGCCAGCTCAAAAAAGGAGGCCGGGAACACTGAAGCTTTCTTT; CDR3: CASSKKEAGNTEAFF
D: .; V: TRBV5-1; size: .; J: TRBJ2-1; DNA: TGCGCCAGCAGAGGGAGGGGGGATTCGAATGAGCAGTTCTTC; CDR3: CASRGRGDSNEQFF
D: TRBD2; V: TRBV7-2; size: .; J: TRBJ2-1; DNA: TGTGCCAGCAGCCGATGGACTAGCTACGAGCAGTTCTTC; CDR3: CASSRWTSYEQFF
D: .; V: TRBV7-9; size: .; J: TRBJ2-5; DNA: TGTGCCAGCAGCTTAGCTGACTTGATTTTGGAGACCCAGTACTTC; CDR3: CASSLADLILETQYF
D: .; V: TRBV7-9; size: .; J: TRBJ1-2; DNA: TGTGCCAGCAGCTTAGATCCGGGGGGCGGCTACACCTTC; CDR3: CASSLDPGGGYTF
D: .; V: TRBV7-2; size: .; J: TRBJ2-3; DNA: TGTGCCAGCAGCCCAATCAGTGGGCGGGTCGGGACAGATACGCAGTATTTT; CDR3: CASSPISGRVGTDTQYF
D: TRBD2; V: TRBV9; size: .; J: TRBJ2-3; DNA: TGTGCCAGCAGCGTACAAGGCGGGAGTAGGACAGATACGCAGTATTTT; CDR3: CASSVQGGSRTDTQYF
D: .; V: TRBV7-8; size: .; J: TRBJ2-7; DNA: TGTGCCAGCAGCCCGGAGGATGATCGGGGTTACGAGCAGTACTTC; CDR3: CASSPEDDRGYEQYF
D: TRBD2; V: TRBV5-1; size: .; J: TRBJ2-1; DNA: TGCGCCAGCAGCGCCGGACTAGCGGGAAATGAGCAGTTCTTC; CDR3: CASSAGLAGNEQFF
D: .; V: TRBV19; size: .; J: TRBJ1-5; DNA: TGTGCCAGTTGCCCGACCCGGACAAGCAATCAGCCCCAGCATTTT; CDR3: CASCPTRTSNQPQHF
D: .; V: TRBV28; size: .; J: TRBJ1-5; DNA: TGTGCCAGCAGCCCCCCTATTCCGGGGAGCAATCAGCCCCAGCATTTT; CDR3: CASSPPIPGSNQPQHF
D: .; V: TRBV13; size: .; J: TRBJ1-1; DNA: TGTGCCAGCAGCTTTGGCCCGACAGGCCGCATGAACACTGAAGCTTTCTTT; CDR3: CASSFGPTGRMNTEAFF
D: .; V: TRBV5-1; size: .; J: TRBJ2-2; DNA: TGCGCCAGCAGCTTGGCGGCAGGGCGGACCGGGGAGCTGTTTTTT; CDR3: CASSLAAGRTGELFF
D: .; V: TRBV5-1; size: .; J: TRBJ2-1; DNA: TGCGCCAGCAGCTTGAGGCAGCGGTACAATGAGCAGTTCTTC; CDR3: CASSLRQRYNEQFF
D: .; V: TRBV5-4; size: .; J: TRBJ2-1; DNA: TGTGCCAGCAGCTTACAGCGGACCACCTACAATGAGCAGTTCTTC; CDR3: CASSLQRTTYNEQFF
D: TRBD2; V: TRBV28; size: .; J: TRBJ2-7; DNA: TGCGGAACCCAGGCGGGAGCCTACGAGCAGTACTTC; CDR3: CGTQAGAYEQYF
D: TRBD1; V: TRBV5-8; size: .; J: TRBJ2-7; DNA: TGTGCCAGCAGCTTTGGCCGTGGGACAGGGGCCTACGAGCAGTACTTC; CDR3: CASSFGRGTGAYEQYF
D: TRBD2; V: TRBV6-5; size: .; J: TRBJ2-1; DNA: TGTGCCAGCAGTTACTCAGGCGGGAGGGCCAAGGGTGAGCAGTTCTTC; CDR3: CASSYSGGRAKGEQFF
D: .; V: TRBV5-4; size: few; J: TRBJ2-7; DNA: TGTGCCAGCAGCCGAGACTGGGACTCTAACGACTTC; CDR3: CASSRDWDSNDF
D: TRBD2; V: TRBV7-9; size: .; J: TRBJ2-5; DNA: TGTGCCAGCGGCCTAGCGGGAGTAGAGACCCAGTACTTC; CDR3: CASGLAGVETQYF
D: TRBD1; V: TRBV28; size: .; J: TRBJ2-7; DNA: TGTGCCAGCAGTTCGACAGGGAAAGTCTCCTACGAGCAGTACTTC; CDR3: CASSSTGKVSYEQYF
D: TRBD1; V: TRBV19; size: .; J: TRBJ2-1; DNA: TGTGCCAGTAGTGCACAGGGGGTCTCCTACAATGAGCAGTTCTTC; CDR3: CASSAQGVSYNEQFF
D: .; V: TRBV7-2; size: .; J: TRBJ2-7; DNA: TGTGCCAGCAGCTTAGTTAGGGGCTCGGACTACGAGCAGTACTTC; CDR3: CASSLVRGSDYEQYF
D: .; V: TRBV7-2; size: .; J: TRBJ2-7; DNA: TGTGCCAGCAGCTTAGGGACAGACTCCTACGAGCAGTACTTC; CDR3: CASSLGTDSYEQYF
D: TRBD1; V: TRBV19; size: .; J: TRBJ1-1; DNA: TGTGCCAGTAGCCGGACAGGGTTGGGCACTGAAGCTTTCTTT; CDR3: CASSRTGLGTEAFF
D: TRBD2; V: TRBV28; size: .; J: TRBJ2-5; DNA: TGTGCCAGCAGCCACCTCGGACCGGGACTAGCGGGGCAAGAGACCCAGTACTTC; CDR3: CASSHLGPGLAGQETQYF
D: .; V: TRBV13; size: .; J: TRBJ2-2; DNA: TGTGCCAGCAGCCTAAACACCGGGGAGCTGTTTTTT; CDR3: CASSLNTGELFF
D: TRBD1; V: TRBV5-4; size: .; J: TRBJ1-4; DNA: TGTGCCAGCAGCTACCGACAGGGGGGGATTGGTGAAAAACTGTTTTTT; CDR3: CASSYRQGGIGEKLFF
D: TRBD2; V: TRBV2; size: .; J: TRBJ2-1; DNA: TGTGCCAGCGTACTAGCGATCGAGCAGTTCTTC; CDR3: CASVLAIEQFF
D: .; V: TRBV6-5; size: once; J: TRBJ1-2; DNA: TGTGCCAGCAGTTACCAGGGCAGGGAGGGTGGCTACACCTTC; CDR3: CASSYQGREGGYTF
D: .; V: TRBV27; size: once; J: TRBJ2-7; DNA: TGTGCCAGCAGCTCTCAACAGGGGGAGGGCCAGAGGGAGCAGTACTTC; CDR3: CASSSQQGEGQREQYF
D: .; V: TRBV27; size: .; J: TRBJ2-2; DNA: TGTGCCAGCAGTTTAGTTTCAGGGGACACCGGGGAGCTGTTTTTT; CDR3: CASSLVSGDTGELFF
D: .; V: TRBV20-1; size: once; J: TRBJ2-3; DNA: TGCAGTGCTAGCTCGCCGGGTACGCAGTATTTT; CDR3: CSASSPGTQYF
D: .; V: TRBV4-2; size: few; J: TRBJ1-1; DNA: TGTGCCAGCAGCCAAGCCCACAGGGAGAACACTGAAGCTTTCTTT; CDR3: CASSQAHRENTEAFF
D: TRBD1; V: TRBV7-9; size: .; J: TRBJ2-7; DNA: TGTGCCAGCAGCTCCGGGACAGCCGTCGAGCAGTACTTC; CDR3: CASSSGTAVEQYF
D: TRBD2; V: TRBV7-9; size: .; J: TRBJ2-1; DNA: TGTGCCAGCAGCAATCTCCCGCGGGAGTCCAATGAGCAGTTCTTC; CDR3: CASSNLPRESNEQFF
D: .; V: TRBV10-3; size: .; J: TRBJ2-7; DNA: TGTGCCATCAGTGAGTCGGCCAGGACCTACGAGCAGTACTTC; CDR3: CAISESARTYEQYF